What follows are 24 T cell receptor beta chains derived from one specimen sequenced in a study of blood T cell repertoires in COVID-19 (dated by TCRdb to the early 2020s). The library relied on the immunoSEQ multiplex PCR assay. TCRdb's version of the immuneACCESS table is confined to in-frame rearrangements and falls short of the full clone set. An unresolved V gene accounts for under half of the shortfall where checked; the remainder is of unknown origin. This sample lists some 180,000 clones; more than 65% were detected once. Of the sample, around 14% falls within the top ten clones. Specimen: peripheral blood. These receptors originate from a human donor in a cohort sampled during active COVID-19.

The chain carries TRBV10-2 and TRBJ1-5; no clear D. CDR1 is WSHSY, CDR2 SAAADI, per germline. The CDR3 loop spans 14 amino acids. Trimming took off 4 bases at V and 4 bases at J, with 11 bases between the two ends. The CDR3 bases are TGCGCCAGCAGTGTCGACGGCGGTAATCAGCCCCAGCATTTT. Translation gives CASSVDGGNQPQHF.

The chain carries TRBV7-2 and TRBJ2-5, with TRBD2 matching over 8 bases. The ends lost 3 bases at V and 5 bases at J; junction bases unmatched: 8. This CDR3 has 15 amino acids. Germline CDR1 is SGHTA and CDR2 is FQGNSA. CDR3 nucleotides: TGTGCCAGCAGCTTGAACCAAGCGGGAGTTGAGACCCAGTACTTC. Its translation: CASSLNQAGVETQYF.

The V and J genes are TRBV11-2 and TRBJ2-1, with D unresolved. From germline, CDR1 is SGHAT and CDR2 FQNNGV. Trimming left V 0 bases short and J 3 bases short, with 6 bases between. This CDR3 has 14 residues. This CDR3 is CASSLDIGYNEQFF. The CDR3 DNA is TGTGCCAGCAGCTTAGATATCGGCTACAATGAGCAGTTCTTC.

The CDR3, as DNA: TGTGCCAGCTCCGACGTTTTTGGGAGGGATGAGCAGTTCTTC. Translated: CASSDVFGRDEQFF. The rearrangement uses TRBV18 and TRBJ2-1, with 7 bases lining up with TRBD2. CDR1 is KGHSH and CDR2 is LQKENI in the germline V gene. CDR3 length: 14 amino acids. V was clipped by 6 bases and J by 8 bases; unmatched bases: 10.

The chain combines TRBV2 with TRBJ2-2; TRBD2 matches 7 bases. After removal of 7 bases from V and 4 bases from J, the junction contained 9 bases not matched to a gene. The CDR3 consists of 15 residues. The germline V gene encodes CDR1 SNHLY and CDR2 FYNNEI. CDR3 nucleotide sequence: TGTGCCAGCACTCCCGTAGGGGAGGGCACCGGGGAGCTGTTTTTT. Translation: CASTPVGEGTGELFF.

This clone was found a few times. This chain links TRBV2 with TRBJ2-1; 12 positions agree with TRBD2. Losses at the gene ends were 4 bases for V and 8 bases for J; bases not matched to a gene: 6. The CDR3 runs to 15 residues. Germline values: CDR1 SNHLY, CDR2 FYNNEI. This chain's CDR3 is CASSAPSGRVDEQFF. DNA for the CDR3: TGTGCCAGCAGTGCACCTAGCGGGAGGGTCGATGAGCAGTTCTTC.

The gene calls are TRBV5-4 and TRBJ2-5; perhaps TRBD2 as D (6 bases). The germline V gene encodes CDR1 SGHNT and CDR2 YYREEE (reference sequence). Trimming pared 4 bases from V and 0 bases from J, leaving 10 bases between. This CDR3 comprises 14 residues. The CDR3 region has the DNA TGTGCCAGCAGCGCCCGGGGGTACCAAGAGACCCAGTACTTC. Its translation: CASSARGYQETQYF. The full variable domain, rest sourced from reference TRBV5-4 and TRBJ2-5, is ETGVTQSPTHLIKTRGQQVTLRCSSQSGHNTVSWYQQALGQGPQFIFQYYREEENGRGNFPPRFSGLQFPNYSSELNVNALELDDSALYLCASSARGYQETQYFGPGTRLLVL.

This clone was counted once. The V gene is TRBV19, the J gene TRBJ2-7; 8 bases are shared with TRBD1. This CDR3 has 17 residues. Trimming at V came to 4 bases and at J to 2 bases, leaving 13 bases not matched to a gene. CDR1 LNHDA and CDR2 SQIVND come from the germline V gene (reference sequence). The CDR3 DNA reads TGTGCCAGTAGTACGGGGACAGGAAGAGACCCTACCTACGAGCAGTACTTC. This encodes CASSTGTGRDPTYEQYF.

V is TRBV2 and J is TRBJ2-1, with 7 bases fitting TRBD1. V lost 5 bases and J lost 2; bases outside the gene matches: 6. Germline V gene sequence: CDR1 SNHLY, CDR2 FYNNEI. This CDR3 has 15 amino acids. The CDR3 DNA reads as TGTGCCAGCAGTCACGACAGGGCCGCCTACAATGAGCAGTTCTTC. Encoded protein: CASSHDRAAYNEQFF. The full variable domain, completed using reference TRBV2 and TRBJ2-1, is EPEVTQTPSHQVTQMGQEVILRCVPISNHLYFYWYRQILGQKVEFLVSFYNNEISEKSEIFDDQFSVERPDGSNFTLKIRSTKLEDSAMYFCASSHDRAAYNEQFFGPGTRLTVL.

This chain joins TRBV5-6 and TRBJ2-7, with D tentatively TRBD2 (5 bases). Trimming left V 1 base short and J 3 bases short, with 8 bases between. Germline assignment: CDR1 SGHDT and CDR2 YYEEEE. The CDR3 has 13 residues. The CDR3 DNA sequence: TGTGCCAGCAGCTTGTTGGAGGACTACGAGCAGTACTTC. Encoded protein: CASSLLEDYEQYF.

The rearrangement uses TRBV5-1 and TRBJ2-5; TRBD1 aligns across 11 bases. The trim removed 4 bases at V and 5 bases at J, leaving 7 bases unmatched. The CDR3 is 15 residues long. CDR1 is SGHRS, CDR2 YFSETQ, per germline. The CDR3 region has the DNA TGCGCCAGCAGCCCTAGGACAGGGGGCGGGGAGACCCAGTACTTC. The encoded protein is CASSPRTGGGETQYF.

The V call is TRBV10-3, the J call TRBJ2-7, with TRBD2 as a possible D gene (6 bases). This CDR3 region has 14 residues. V shed 3 bases and J shed 3 bases, with 12 bases lying between them. CDR1 and CDR2 from the germline V gene are ENHRY and SYGVKD. CDR3 in amino acids: CAISEREAGYEQYF. The CDR3 region has the DNA TGTGCCATCAGTGAACGCGAAGCGGGCTACGAGCAGTACTTC.

The J gene is TRBJ1-1, the V gene TRBV28; D not resolved. Between the trimmed V and J ends, which lost 3 bases and 11 bases, there was a span of 16 bases. Per germline, CDR1 MDHEN and CDR2 SYDVKM. The CDR3 length is 13 residues. The DNA for the CDR3 is TGTGCCAGCAGTTTCTTGTCAATGGTTAGTGCTTTCTTT. Its protein is CASSFLSMVSAFF.

V and J are TRBV9 and TRBJ2-1; TRBD2 is a possible D gene (7 bases). CDR1 and CDR2 (germline): SGDLS, YYNGEE. This CDR3 is built from 13 residues. The V end was cut by 10 bases, the J end by 7 bases, with 18 bases between. The CDR3 sequence is CASGEGLGNEQFF. Written as DNA, the CDR3 is TGTGCCTCAGGGGAGGGCCTTGGGAATGAGCAGTTCTTC.

This chain joins TRBV5-1 and TRBJ2-7; 11 nucleotides agree with TRBD2. The V gene's germline CDR1 is SGHRS and CDR2 YFSETQ. With 4 bases clipped from V and 2 bases from J, the junction kept 5 bases outside the gene matches. This CDR3 has 15 amino acids. The CDR3 bases are TGCGCCAGCAGCGCGATACTAGCGGGAGCCTACGAGCAGTACTTC. This encodes CASSAILAGAYEQYF.

This chain joins TRBV11-2 and TRBJ2-5; 7 bases are a match to TRBD1. The V gene end was trimmed by 5 bases and the J gene end by 14 bases; junction bases not matched to a gene: 8. This CDR3 has 11 amino acids. Germline V gene data show CDR1 as SGHAT and CDR2 as FQNNGV. CDR3: CASSHRQGLYF. CDR3 in DNA: TGTGCCAGCAGCCATCGACAGGGCCTCTACTTC. Full variable domain (missing parts from reference TRBV11-2 and TRBJ2-5): EAGVAQSPRYKIIEKRQSVAFWCNPISGHATLYWYQQILGQGPKLLIQFQNNGVVDDSQLPKDRFSAERLKGVDSTLKIQPAKLEDSAVYLCASSHRQGLYFGPGTRLLVL.

The V and J genes are TRBV2 and TRBJ2-2, with 9 nucleotides matching TRBD1. V lost 7 bases to trimming and J lost 6 bases; unmatched junction nucleotides: 12. Per the germline V gene, CDR1 is SNHLY and CDR2 is FYNNEI. The CDR3 covers 16 residues. The chain's CDR3 is CASKFKDRGFPGELFF. In DNA form, the CDR3 reads TGTGCCAGCAAGTTTAAGGACAGGGGTTTCCCCGGGGAGCTGTTTTTT.

The chain uses TRBV5-6 and TRBJ2-2, with D perhaps TRBD1 (6 bases). The germline gives CDR1 SGHDT, CDR2 YYEEEE. V gave up 6 bases and J gave up 2 bases, with 14 bases separating them. The CDR3 runs 15 residues. The CDR3: CASTPGTTNTGELFF. The CDR3, as DNA: TGTGCCAGCACCCCGGGGACAACTAACACCGGGGAGCTGTTTTTT.

The chain's CDR3 is CATSDIQGTDTQYF. DNA for the CDR3: TGTGCCACCAGTGACATACAGGGAACAGATACGCAGTATTTT. The chain joins TRBV24-1 to TRBJ2-3; tentatively, D is TRBD1 (6 bases). This CDR3 region has 14 residues. Germline V gene sequence: CDR1 KGHDR, CDR2 SFDVKD. Trimming shortened V by 4 bases and J by 3 bases, and 10 bases separated the two germline ends.

As DNA, the CDR3 is TGTGCCAGCAGCCGGAGGGCCGGTGACACAGATACGCAGTATTTT. Translation: CASSRRAGDTDTQYF. This chain links TRBV7-6 with TRBJ2-3; TRBD2 is a possible D gene (6 bases). Trimming took off 5 bases at V and 2 bases at J, with 14 bases between the two ends. Germline CDR1 SGHVS, CDR2 FNYEAQ. The CDR3 contains 15 residues. The variable domain in full, completed from reference TRBV7-6 and TRBJ2-3, reads GAGVSQSPRYKVTKRGQDVALRCDPISGHVSLYWYRQALGQGPEFLTYFNYEAQQDKSGLPNDRFSAERPEGSISTLTIQRTEQRDSAMYRCASSRRAGDTDTQYFGPGTRLTVL.

This clone has only a few counts. The rearrangement joins TRBV5-1 to TRBJ2-4; D may be TRBD2 (6 bases). The V gene lost 6 bases and the J gene lost 0 bases, with 13 bases spanning the gap. Germline CDR1 reads SGHRS; CDR2 reads YFSETQ. CDR3 length: 15 residues. The CDR3 loop is CASNLGGLAKNIQYF. The DNA of the CDR3 is TGCGCCAGCAACCTGGGAGGCCTAGCCAAAAACATTCAGTACTTC. Complete variable domain (other parts from reference TRBV5-1 and TRBJ2-4): KAGVTQTPRYLIKTRGQQVTLSCSPISGHRSVSWYQQTPGQGLQFLFEYFSETQRNKGNFPGRFSGRQFSNSRSEMNVSTLELGDSALYLCASNLGGLAKNIQYFGAGTRLSVL.

Remarks on this clone: Other DNA sequences of this sample code for an identical CDR3. The chain joins TRBV5-1 to TRBJ2-2, with a tentative D call TRBD2 (5 bases). Germline V gives CDR1 SGHRS, CDR2 YFSETQ. CDR3 length: 13 residues. V lost 2 bases, J lost 3 bases, and 5 bases lay in between. The CDR3 sequence: CASSFGDTGELFF. CDR3 DNA sequence: TGCGCCAGCAGCTTCGGGGACACCGGGGAGCTGTTTTTT.

This clone was seen only a few times. The chain combines TRBV27 with TRBJ2-3; tentatively, D is TRBD1 (6 bases). The V end was cut by 4 bases, the J end by 0 bases, with 14 bases between. Germline-derived CDR1 and CDR2 are MNHEY and SMNVEV (reference sequence). This CDR3 contains 16 residues. The CDR3 here is CASSWDGTLSTDTQYF. Written as DNA, the CDR3 is TGTGCCAGCAGTTGGGACGGGACACTAAGCACAGATACGCAGTATTTT.

The J gene is TRBJ2-3, the V gene TRBV11-2; unclear D gene. V lost 2 bases and J lost 0, with 12 bases in between. Germline V gene data show CDR1 as SGHAT and CDR2 as FQNNGV. The CDR3 contains 16 residues. CDR3 bases: TGTGCCAGCAGCTTACGCGGCAGAACTAGCACAGATACGCAGTATTTT. The encoded protein is CASSLRGRTSTDTQYF. The entire variable domain, with the rest obtained from reference TRBV11-2 and TRBJ2-3, is as follows: EAGVAQSPRYKIIEKRQSVAFWCNPISGHATLYWYQQILGQGPKLLIQFQNNGVVDDSQLPKDRFSAERLKGVDSTLKIQPAKLEDSAVYLCASSLRGRTSTDTQYFGPGTRLTVL.